These 7 T cell receptor beta chains were sequenced from one sample in a study of monozygotic twins with inflammatory bowel disease (dated by TCRdb to between 2018 and 2020). The library relied on 5' RACE. The data were produced on an Illumina HiSeq 2500. TCRdb reprocessed the reads, so every CDR3 protein sequence counts as one entry and DNA is not shown. The table for this sample records some 160,000 distinct CDR3 sequences. Jointly, the top ten make up less than 8% of the sample. Sample: blood. These receptors came from a human donor with ulcerative colitis or Crohn's disease, or a healthy co-twin of an affected twin (not recorded which).

The chain links TRBV19 to TRBJ2-7; TCRdb names TRBD1, which stays unverified in the absence of DNA. The CDR3 length is 15 residues. CDR1 and CDR2 (germline): LNHDA, SQIVND (reference sequence). CDR3 amino acids: CASSLTIDRAYEQYF. Full variable domain (outside the CDR3, taken from reference TRBV19 and TRBJ2-7): DGGITQSPKYLFRKEGQNVTLSCEQNLNHDAMYWYRQDPGQGLRLIYYSQIVNDFQKGDIAEGYSVSREKKESFPLTVTSAQKNPTAFYLCASSLTIDRAYEQYFGPGTRLTVT.

The rearrangement links TRBV9 to TRBJ2-7; there is no DNA to check the TCRdb D call of TRBD1. CDR1 is SGDLS, CDR2 YYNGEE, per germline. The CDR3 extends over 13 amino acids. The CDR3 spells CASSRTGENEQYF.

The chain combines TRBV7-2 with TRBJ1-5; TCRdb selects TRBD1, and the lack of DNA leaves this call unchecked. Germline lookup yields CDR1 SGHTA and CDR2 FQGNSA. This CDR3 is built from 15 residues. CDR3 in amino acids: CASSADLTGYQPQHF.

The chain has TRBV5-1 and TRBJ1-1; TCRdb's assignment of TRBD1 cannot be checked, as there is no DNA. This CDR3 spans 15 amino acids. Germline values: CDR1 SGHRS, CDR2 YFSETQ. CDR3 protein: CATKTGAFSNTEAFF.

The CDR3 loop is CSVDSGGDTQYF. The gene calls are TRBV29-1 and TRBJ2-3; with no DNA, the TCRdb D assignment of TRBD1 cannot be verified. This CDR3 region has 12 residues. Germline lookup yields CDR1 SQVTM and CDR2 ANQGSEA.

This rearrangement joins TRBV7-9 to TRBJ2-1; lacking DNA, the TRBD1 call made by TCRdb goes unchecked. The CDR3 has 15 residues. Germline V gives CDR1 SEHNR, CDR2 FQNEAQ (reference sequence). This CDR3 reads CASSAPGANHNEQFF.

V gene TRBV18 combines with J gene TRBJ2-1; TCRdb's D call, TRBD1, is unchecked because there is no DNA. Germline loops: CDR1 KGHSH, CDR2 LQKENI. The CDR3 sequence is 15 residues long. The chain's CDR3 is CASSPGWEGANEQFF.